The present T cell receptor (beta chain) was sequenced within a study of tumour-infiltrating T cells in Burkitt lymphoma. Background on the study: Productive clonality predicted overall and progression-free survival.

CDR1 is SGHRS, CDR2 YFSETQ, per germline. CDR3 length: 18 residues. V was clipped by 0 bases and J by 2 bases; unmatched bases: 8. Sequenced by immunoSEQ multiplex PCR; TCRdb stores in-frame clones only, minus some. The repertoire includes around 4,000 clones, 16% of them detected once, and about 13% sits in the top ten. Sequencing was done on a sample of tumor tissue. The chain carries TRBV5-1 and TRBJ1-1; 12 bases agree with TRBD1. This TCR derives from a human donor with diffuse large B-cell lymphoma. Some clones in this sample may be carry-over from other donors' samples. This CDR3 reads CASSLGGWDRGLNTEAFF. In DNA form, the CDR3 reads TGCGCCAGCAGCTTGGGGGGTTGGGACAGGGGGCTTAACACTGAAGCTTTCTTT.